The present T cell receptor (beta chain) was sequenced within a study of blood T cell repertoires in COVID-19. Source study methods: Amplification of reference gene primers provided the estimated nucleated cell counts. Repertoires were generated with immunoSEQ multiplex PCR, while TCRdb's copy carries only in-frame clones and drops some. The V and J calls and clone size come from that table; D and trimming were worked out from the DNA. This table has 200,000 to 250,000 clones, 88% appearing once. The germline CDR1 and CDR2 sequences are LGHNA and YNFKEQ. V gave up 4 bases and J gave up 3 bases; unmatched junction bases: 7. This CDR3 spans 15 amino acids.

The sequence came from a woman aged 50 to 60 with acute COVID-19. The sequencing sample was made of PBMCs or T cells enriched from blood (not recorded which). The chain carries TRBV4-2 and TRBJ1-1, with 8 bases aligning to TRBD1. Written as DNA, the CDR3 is TGTGCCAGCAGCCGAACACCGACAGGGGACACTGAAGCTTTCTTT. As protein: CASSRTPTGDTEAFF.